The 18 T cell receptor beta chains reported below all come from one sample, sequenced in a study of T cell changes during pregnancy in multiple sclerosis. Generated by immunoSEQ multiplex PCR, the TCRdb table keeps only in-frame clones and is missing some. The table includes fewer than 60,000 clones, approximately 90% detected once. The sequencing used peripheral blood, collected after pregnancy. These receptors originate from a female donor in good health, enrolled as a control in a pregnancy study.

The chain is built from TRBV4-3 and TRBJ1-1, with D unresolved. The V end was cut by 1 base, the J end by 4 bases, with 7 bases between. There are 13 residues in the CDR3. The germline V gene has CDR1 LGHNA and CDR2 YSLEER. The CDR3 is CASSQVGGTEAFF. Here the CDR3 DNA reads TGCGCCAGCAGCCAAGTGGGAGGCACTGAAGCTTTCTTT.

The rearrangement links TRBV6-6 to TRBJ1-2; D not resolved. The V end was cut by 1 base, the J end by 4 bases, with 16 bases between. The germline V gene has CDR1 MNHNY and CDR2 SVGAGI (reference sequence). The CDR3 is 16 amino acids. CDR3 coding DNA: TGTGCCAGCAGTTACTTGCCCTTGATACGGGGCTATGGCTACACCTTC. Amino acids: CASSYLPLIRGYGYTF.

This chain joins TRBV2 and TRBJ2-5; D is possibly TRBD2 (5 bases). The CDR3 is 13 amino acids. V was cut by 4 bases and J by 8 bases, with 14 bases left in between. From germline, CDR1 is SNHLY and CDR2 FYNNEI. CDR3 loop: CASSGGLALTQYF. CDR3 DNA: TGTGCCAGCAGTGGGGGTCTAGCTTTAACCCAGTACTTC.

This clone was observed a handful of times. The CDR3 is CASSLVINTEAFF. CDR3 DNA sequence: TGTGCCAGCAGCTTGGTTATTAACACTGAAGCTTTCTTT. The J gene is TRBJ1-1, the V gene TRBV5-5; D remains unclear. The germline V and J ends were trimmed by 0 bases and 2 bases, with 5 bases remaining between them. The CDR3 extends over 13 amino acids. CDR1 SGHKS and CDR2 YYEKEE come from the germline V gene (reference sequence). Full variable domain (outside the CDR3, taken from reference TRBV5-5 and TRBJ1-1): DAGVTQSPTHLIKTRGQQVTLRCSPISGHKSVSWYQQVLGQGPQFIFQYYEKEERGRGNFPDRFSARQFPNYSSELNVNALLLGDSALYLCASSLVINTEAFFGQGTRLTVV.

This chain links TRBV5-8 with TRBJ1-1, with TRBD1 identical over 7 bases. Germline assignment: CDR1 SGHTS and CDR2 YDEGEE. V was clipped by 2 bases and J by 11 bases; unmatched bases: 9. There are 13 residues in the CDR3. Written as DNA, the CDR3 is TGTGCCAGCAGCTTAGGTCCGGGACAGAAGGCTTTCTTT. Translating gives CASSLGPGQKAFF. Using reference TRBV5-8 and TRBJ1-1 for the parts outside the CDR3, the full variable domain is EAGVTQSPTHLIKTRGQQATLRCSPISGHTSVYWYQQALGLGLQFLLWYDEGEERNRGNFPPRFSGRQFPNYSSELNVNALELEDSALYLCASSLGPGQKAFFGQGTRLTVV.

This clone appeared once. CDR3: CAGGLGAQETQYF. DNA for the CDR3: TGTGCTGGAGGACTAGGGGCACAGGAGACCCAGTACTTC. V gene TRBV6-1 combines with J gene TRBJ2-5; 7 positions match TRBD2. CDR1 is MNHNS and CDR2 is SASEGT in the germline V gene. CDR3 length: 13 residues.

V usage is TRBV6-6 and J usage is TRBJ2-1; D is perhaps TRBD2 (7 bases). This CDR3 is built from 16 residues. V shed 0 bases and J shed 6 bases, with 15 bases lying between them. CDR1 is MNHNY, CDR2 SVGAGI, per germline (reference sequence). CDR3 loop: CASSYSGRGSGNEQFF. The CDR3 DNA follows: TGTGCCAGCAGTTACTCGGGGAGGGGGTCGGGCAATGAGCAGTTCTTC.

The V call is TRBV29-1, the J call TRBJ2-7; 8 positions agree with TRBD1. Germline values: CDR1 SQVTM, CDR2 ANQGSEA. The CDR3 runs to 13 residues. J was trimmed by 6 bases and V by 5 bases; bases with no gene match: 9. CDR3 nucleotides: TGCAGCGTTAAGGACAGGGAGACCTCCGAGCAGTACTTC. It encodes CSVKDRETSEQYF.

CDR3 DNA: TGTGCCAGCAGCTTATACGCCGACAGGGTAATTGGCTACACCTTC. Translated: CASSLYADRVIGYTF. The V and J genes are TRBV7-9 and TRBJ1-2, with 7 bases that match TRBD1. CDR3 size: 15 residues. V dropped 2 bases and J dropped 7; count of bases not matched to a gene: 10. CDR1 and CDR2 (germline): SEHNR, FQNEAQ (reference sequence).

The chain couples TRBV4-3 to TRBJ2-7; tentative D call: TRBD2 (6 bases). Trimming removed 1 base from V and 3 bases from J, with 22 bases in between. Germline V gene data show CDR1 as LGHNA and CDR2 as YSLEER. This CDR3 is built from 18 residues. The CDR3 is CASSQAGIQLPGVYEQYF. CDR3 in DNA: TGCGCCAGCAGCCAAGCCGGAATACAGCTCCCGGGAGTCTACGAGCAGTACTTC.

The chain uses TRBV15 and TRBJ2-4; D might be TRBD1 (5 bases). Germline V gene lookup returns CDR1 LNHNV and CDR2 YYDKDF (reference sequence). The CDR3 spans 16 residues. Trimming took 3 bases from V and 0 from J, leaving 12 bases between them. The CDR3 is CATSSLRGLAKNIQYF. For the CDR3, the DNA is TGTGCCACCAGCAGCCTTAGGGGATTAGCCAAAAACATTCAGTACTTC. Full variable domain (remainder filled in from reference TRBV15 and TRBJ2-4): DAMVIQNPRYQVTQFGKPVTLSCSQTLNHNVMYWYQQKSSQAPKLLFHYYDKDFNNEADTPDNFQSRRPNTSFCFLDIRSPGLGDTAMYLCATSSLRGLAKNIQYFGAGTRLSVL.

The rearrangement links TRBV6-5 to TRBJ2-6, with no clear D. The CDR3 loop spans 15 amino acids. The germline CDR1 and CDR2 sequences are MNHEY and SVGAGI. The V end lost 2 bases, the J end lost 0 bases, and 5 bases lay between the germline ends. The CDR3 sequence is CASSYINSGANVLTF. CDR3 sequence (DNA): TGTGCCAGCAGTTACATCAACTCTGGGGCCAACGTCCTGACTTTC.

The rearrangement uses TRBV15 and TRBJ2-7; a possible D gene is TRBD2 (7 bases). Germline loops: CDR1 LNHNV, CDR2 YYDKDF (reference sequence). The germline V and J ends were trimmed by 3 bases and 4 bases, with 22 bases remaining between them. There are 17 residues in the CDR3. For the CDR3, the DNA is TGTGCCACCAGCAGGGATCTAGGGGGGGCCAATCAATACGAGCAGTACTTC. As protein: CATSRDLGGANQYEQYF.

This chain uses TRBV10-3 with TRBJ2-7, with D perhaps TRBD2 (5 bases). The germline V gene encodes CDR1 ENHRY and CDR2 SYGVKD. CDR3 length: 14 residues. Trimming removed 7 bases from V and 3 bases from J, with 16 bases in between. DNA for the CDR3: TGTGCCATCACCGAAGGGCTAGCTCTCTACGAGCAGTACTTC. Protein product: CAITEGLALYEQYF.

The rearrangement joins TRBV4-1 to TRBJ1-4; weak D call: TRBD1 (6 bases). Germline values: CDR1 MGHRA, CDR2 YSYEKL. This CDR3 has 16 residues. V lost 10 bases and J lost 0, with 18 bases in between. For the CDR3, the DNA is TGCGCCATTCAGGACAGTCGATATGCAACTAATGAAAAACTGTTTTTT. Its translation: CAIQDSRYATNEKLFF.

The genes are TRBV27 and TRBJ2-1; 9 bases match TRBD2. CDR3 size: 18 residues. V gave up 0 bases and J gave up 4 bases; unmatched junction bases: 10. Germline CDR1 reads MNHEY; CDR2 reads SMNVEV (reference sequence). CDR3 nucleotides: TGTGCCAGCAGTTTATCGGGGTTTTGGACTAGCGAGTACAATGAGCAGTTCTTC. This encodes CASSLSGFWTSEYNEQFF.

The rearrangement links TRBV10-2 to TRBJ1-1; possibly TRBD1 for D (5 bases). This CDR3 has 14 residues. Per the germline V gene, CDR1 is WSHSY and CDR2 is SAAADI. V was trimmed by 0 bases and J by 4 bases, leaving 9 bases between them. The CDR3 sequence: CASSESGGGTEAFF. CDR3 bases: TGCGCCAGCAGTGAGTCGGGGGGGGGCACTGAAGCTTTCTTT.

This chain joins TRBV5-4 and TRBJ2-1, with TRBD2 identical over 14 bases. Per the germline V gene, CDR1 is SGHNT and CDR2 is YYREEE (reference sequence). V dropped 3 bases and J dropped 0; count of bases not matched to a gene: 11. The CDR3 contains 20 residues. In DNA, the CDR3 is TGTGCCAGCAGCTCGCCCCGCGGGACTAGCGGGGGAGGCTCCTACAATGAGCAGTTCTTC. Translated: CASSSPRGTSGGGSYNEQFF.